This T cell receptor beta chain is drawn from a study of blood T cell repertoires in COVID-19 (dated by TCRdb to 2018 to 2020). For the study in its entirety: Samples covering the acute and convalescent phases of COVID-19 were provided by collaborators in the United States, Italy and Spain. The material from the prospective study consisted of cDNA or gDNA derived from T cells, B-cell-depleted T cells, or PBMCs. Sample metadata almost always included a de-identified subject ID, COVID-19 status, age in years and sex. HLA class I and class II types, where available, came from metadata supplied by the sample provider rather than from assay-based typing. Subjects who had been exposed to COVID-19, were actively infected with it, or had recovered from it provided the deeply sampled blood TCRbeta repertoires that made up the dataset. Samples came from the ongoing ImmuneRACE study (first 160 participants) plus 1,254 subjects from 6 global collaborators. The repertoires were released in a freely available public database intended as a resource for research on the immune response to SARS-CoV-2.

TCRbeta CDR3 regions were amplified from genomic DNA using the immunoSEQ Assay, a bias-controlled multiplex PCR. Turning to the authors' computational methods: Within the assay, amplification of reference gene primers was used to estimate how many nucleated cells each sample contained. To quantify the absolute abundance of each unique TCRbeta CDR3 rearrangement, sequence reads were collapsed and filtered. For each sample, productive Simpson clonality was calculated by taking the square root of Simpson's diversity index across productive rearrangements. TCRdb limited this immuneACCESS table to in-frame rearrangements with V and J called. A share of clones is missing; checked studies link under half to unresolved V genes, and the rest is unexplained. The V and J calls and the clone size are those of that table, but D and trimming were determined from the DNA. This sample holds 140,000 to 150,000 clones; 75% to 90% were observed only once. The top ten constitute around 4.5% of the sample.

As for this clone: Its cognate antigen has yet to be identified. Within one base of it there is no much larger clone, and no base qualities were kept.

The CDR3 holds 18 amino acids from the cysteine to the phenylalanine. The kept DNA is CDR3 alone, 54 bases in frame from the first base. Trimming leaves V shorter by 2 bases and J shorter by 2 bases, with the junction holding 11 bases beyond the gene matches. CDR1 and CDR2, looked up from the germline V gene, are KGHSH and LQKENI. Participants in the prospective study were aged roughly 18 to 89 years, lived in more than 20 United States geographic areas, and enrolled through a virtual design. Cohort assignment in the prospective study relied on participant-reported clinical history from a screening survey and a study questionnaire. ImmuneRACE Cohort 3 recovered participants were defined by two consecutive negative NP/OP PCR tests, healthcare professional clearance, or symptom resolution. Each participant in the prospective study had whole blood, serum and a nasopharyngeal or oropharyngeal swab collected by mobile phlebotomists. Additional blood draws and questionnaires over an approximately 2-month period could optionally be provided by prospective study participants. Before DNA extraction, prospective study blood samples were shipped either frozen or at room temperature.

Results and caveats for the whole study, not just this receptor: Clinical and demographic metadata were provided uncurated, with the amount varying by source and participant.

The receptor chain draws on TRBV18 and TRBJ2-1; a stretch of 8 junction bases matches TRBD1. The TCR was taken from a man aged 45 to 65 who had recovered from COVID-19. The sequenced material came from PBMCs or T cells enriched from blood (not recorded which). The CDR3 region: CASSPGATGARPYNEQFF. The nucleotide sequence is given as TGTGCCAGCTCACCAGGGGCGACAGGGGCTCGCCCCTACAATGAGCAGTTCTTC.